This TCR beta chain was obtained from a study of TIL therapy for anti-PD-1-resistant metastatic lung cancer. Study details: Tumors had a median PD-L1 proportion score of about 6.6%. Tumors carried a median roughly 1.5 non-synonymous mutations per megabase.

Study results and limitations: This highly selected cohort may not generalize to typical lung cancer patients. TIL clonotype persistence in blood showed no apparent association with response.

The time point denotes: pre-treatment sample, taken before nivolumab and TIL therapy. This clone was picked up one time. The antigen is undetermined. This was the immunoSEQ v3 assay. Some clones are missing from TCRdb's copy, which holds only in-frame ones; the method was immunoSEQ multiplex PCR. The sample holds about 46,000 clones, around 85% seen once. Deletions cut 2 bases from V and 5 bases from J, with 14 bases between. This CDR3 has 15 residues. Germline loops: CDR1 MDHEN, CDR2 SYDVKM. The chain has TRBV28 and TRBJ2-3; D perhaps matches TRBD1 (6 bases). The origin of this receptor is a person aged 25 to 85 with non-small cell lung cancer. The sequences come from blood, collected at baseline. In DNA form, the CDR3 reads TGTGCCAGCAGTTTACCCAGGGGTTCATTAGATACGCAGTATTTT. It is translated as CASSLPRGSLDTQYF.